The 24 T cell receptor beta chains below all came from one sample that was sequenced in a study of beta chain features in type 1 diabetes. The study's findings and limits: Moderate but significant shortening of TCRB CDR3s was recorded in all four CD4+ subsets from Type 1 diabetes patients.

The antigens these receptors bind are not known. The study reverse transcribed the entire isolated RNA, so it sequenced expressed TCRB transcripts. Clones were sequenced by immunoSEQ multiplex PCR, and TCRdb holds only the in-frame ones, with some missing. The table includes 45,000 to 65,000 clones, around half detected once. The specimen was Tregs from blood. These receptors all stem from a woman between 35 and 50 years old with type 1 diabetes.

This clone was seen only a few times. This chain connects TRBV19 to TRBJ2-2; 11 bases fit TRBD2. CDR1 and CDR2 (germline): LNHDA, SQIVND (reference sequence). J lost 7 bases, V lost 5 bases, and 15 bases had no gene match. This CDR3 is 18 amino acids long. The CDR3 DNA reads TGTGCCAGTAGTTCGCGTTTCAGACTAGCGGGAAATGGCGGGGAGCTGTTTTTT. This translates into CASSSRFRLAGNGGELFF.

This clone was seen only a few times. The chain recombines TRBV4-3 with TRBJ1-6, with 9 bases lining up with TRBD1. Germline assignment: CDR1 LGHNA and CDR2 YSLEER. V shed 0 bases and J 6 bases; nucleotides not matched to a gene: 3. This CDR3 is built from 16 residues. Here the CDR3 reads CASSQDSDRGNSPLHF. In DNA form, the CDR3 reads TGCGCCAGCAGCCAAGATTCGGACAGGGGTAATTCACCCCTCCACTTT.

The chain recombines TRBV19 with TRBJ2-5, with 9 positions matching TRBD1. This CDR3 has 14 amino acids. CDR1 is LNHDA and CDR2 is SQIVND in the germline V gene (reference sequence). J gave up 0 bases and V 9 bases, and 5 bases lay outside the gene matches. In DNA, the CDR3 is TGTGCCAGCTCCGGGACAGGGTACCAAGAGACCCAGTACTTC. It specifies CASSGTGYQETQYF.

The gene calls are TRBV2 and TRBJ1-2; D call uncertain. V lost 3 bases and J 4 bases, leaving 12 bases between the germline ends. From germline, CDR1 is SNHLY and CDR2 FYNNEI. There are 14 residues in the CDR3. The CDR3: CASSDQAAFYGYTF. The DNA for the CDR3 is TGTGCCAGCAGTGATCAGGCAGCTTTCTATGGCTACACCTTC. The full variable domain, completed using reference TRBV2 and TRBJ1-2, is EPEVTQTPSHQVTQMGQEVILRCVPISNHLYFYWYRQILGQKVEFLVSFYNNEISEKSEIFDDQFSVERPDGSNFTLKIRSTKLEDSAMYFCASSDQAAFYGYTFGSGTRLTVV.

CDR3 DNA sequence: TGCGCCAGCAGCCAACAGATCCGGAACACTGAAGCTTTCTTT. Its translation: CASSQQIRNTEAFF. This rearrangement joins TRBV4-3 to TRBJ1-1; D gene uncertain. V lost 2 bases, J lost 1 base, and 8 bases lay in between. The CDR3 has 14 residues. CDR1 LGHNA and CDR2 YSLEER come from the germline V gene.

The DNA for the CDR3 is TGTGCCAGCAGCCCCCAGGGTTCGAACACTGAAGCTTTCTTT. This encodes CASSPQGSNTEAFF. The rearrangement joins TRBV9 to TRBJ1-1, with D perhaps TRBD1 (5 bases). The CDR3 consists of 14 residues. Germline V CDR1 and CDR2: SGDLS, YYNGEE. Trimming left V 4 bases short and J 1 base short, with 11 bases between.

The gene calls are TRBV28 and TRBJ1-5, with D perhaps matching TRBD1 (6 bases). CDR3 size: 14 residues. Per the germline V gene, CDR1 is MDHEN and CDR2 is SYDVKM. V dropped 5 bases and J dropped 6 bases, with 14 bases sitting between them. CDR3 amino acids: CASSNYREGQPQHF. As DNA, the CDR3 is TGTGCCAGCAGTAATTACAGGGAGGGTCAGCCCCAGCATTTT.

The sample holds a few counts of this clone. The gene calls are TRBV10-3 and TRBJ2-7; D is perhaps TRBD1 (6 bases). Germline V lookup: CDR1 ENHRY, CDR2 SYGVKD. The CDR3 is 14 residues long. The V and J ends lost 6 bases and 2 bases respectively, with 14 bases between them. Written as DNA, the CDR3 is TGTGCCATCAGCGACAGGAGTCCCGCCTACGAGCAGTACTTC. It specifies CAISDRSPAYEQYF.

This clone was counted between two and nine times. For the CDR3, the DNA is TGCGCCAGCACGCCCGACACAGGGTTAACCTACGAGCAGTACTTC. Translation gives CASTPDTGLTYEQYF. This sequence joins TRBV5-1 and TRBJ2-7; the D gene is possibly TRBD1 (6 bases). Germline V lookup: CDR1 SGHRS, CDR2 YFSETQ. The CDR3 is made up of 15 amino acids. Trimming took 6 bases from V and 2 from J, leaving 18 bases between them.

This clone turned up a few times. The chain recombines TRBV7-3 with TRBJ2-3; 7 positions match TRBD2. V lost 5 bases and J lost 6; bases outside the gene matches: 8. The CDR3 covers 14 residues. Per the germline V gene, CDR1 is SGHTA and CDR2 is FQGTGA. As DNA, the CDR3 is TGTGCCAGCAGCCCAGGACTAGAGAGCGATACGCAGTATTTT. The encoded protein is CASSPGLESDTQYF. Variable domain in full (rest from reference TRBV7-3 and TRBJ2-3): GAGVSQTPSNKVTEKGKYVELRCDPISGHTALYWYRQSLGQGPEFLIYFQGTGAADDSGLPNDRFFAVRPEGSVSTLKIQRTERGDSAVYLCASSPGLESDTQYFGPGTRLTVL.

A few counts support this clone. The genes are TRBV27 and TRBJ1-5, with 8 nucleotides matching TRBD1. CDR1 and CDR2 (germline): MNHEY, SMNVEV (reference sequence). The CDR3 sequence is 16 residues long. V was clipped by 4 bases and J by 4 bases; unmatched bases: 9. As DNA, the CDR3 is TGTGCCAGCAGTTCCAACGACAGGGGTAGTAATCAGCCCCAGCATTTT. Translating it yields CASSSNDRGSNQPQHF.

J is TRBJ2-3 and V is TRBV27, with TRBD2 identical over 8 bases. Germline V gene lookup returns CDR1 MNHEY and CDR2 SMNVEV (reference sequence). The V and J ends lost 2 bases and 2 bases, in that order; junction bases with no gene match: 6. This CDR3 is 16 amino acids long. The CDR3, as DNA: TGTGCCAGCAGTTTAGGTAGCGGGGCAGCCACAGATACGCAGTATTTT. It codes for CASSLGSGAATDTQYF.

This clone was detected only a few times. The rearrangement uses TRBV4-2 and TRBJ2-7, with D perhaps TRBD1 (6 bases). Looked up from germline, CDR1 is LGHNA and CDR2 is YNFKEQ. This CDR3 region has 14 residues. Trimming shortened V by 4 bases and J by 1 base, and 11 bases separated the two germline ends. Here the CDR3 DNA reads TGTGCCAGCAGCCCGAGGGACAAGTCCTACGAGCAGTACTTC. It specifies CASSPRDKSYEQYF.

The chain is built from TRBV6-1 and TRBJ1-5; D is unresolved. The CDR3 extends over 14 amino acids. Germline CDR1 is MNHNS and CDR2 is SASEGT. The V and J ends lost 4 bases and 4 bases respectively, with 11 bases between them. CDR3 DNA: TGTGCCAGCAGTGGAGGAAGGCGGAATCAGCCCCAGCATTTT. Translating it yields CASSGGRRNQPQHF.

The CDR3 nucleotides read TGCAGCGTTGACCGGGGGGCCGTCCAAGAGACCCAGTACTTC. It encodes CSVDRGAVQETQYF. The chain links TRBV29-1 to TRBJ2-5; the D gene is possibly TRBD2 (7 bases). V shed 3 bases and J shed 1 base, with 12 bases lying between them. The germline CDR1 and CDR2 sequences are SQVTM and ANQGSEA. The CDR3 extends over 14 amino acids.

This clone occurred a few times. The chain's CDR3 is CASMSAGGGYGYTF. CDR3 coding DNA: TGTGCCAGCATGTCCGCGGGGGGAGGATATGGCTACACCTTC. The chain couples TRBV27 to TRBJ1-2; D may be TRBD1 (5 bases). Germline assignment: CDR1 MNHEY and CDR2 SMNVEV (reference sequence). The CDR3 consists of 14 residues. The V end was cut by 7 bases, the J end by 5 bases, with 17 bases between.

The chain combines TRBV28 with TRBJ2-2; D is perhaps TRBD2 (6 bases). Germline V gives CDR1 MDHEN, CDR2 SYDVKM. V shed 5 bases and J shed 4 bases, with 8 bases lying between them. The CDR3 has 13 amino acids. The CDR3 spells CASSGGATGELFF. The CDR3 nucleotides are TGTGCCAGCAGTGGAGGGGCCACCGGGGAGCTGTTTTTT. Full variable domain (outside the CDR3, taken from reference TRBV28 and TRBJ2-2): DVKVTQSSRYLVKRTGEKVFLECVQDMDHENMFWYRQDPGLGLRLIYFSYDVKMKEKGDIPEGYSVSREKKERFSLILESASTNQTSMYLCASSGGATGELFFGEGSRLTVL.

The chain recombines TRBV4-3 with TRBJ1-6, with D possibly being TRBD1 (5 bases). V was pared by 0 bases and J by 7 bases, with 10 bases between. CDR1 LGHNA and CDR2 YSLEER come from the germline V gene. The CDR3 covers 15 residues. The CDR3 sequence: CASSQDPGLNSPLHF. Written as DNA, the CDR3 is TGCGCCAGCAGCCAAGATCCAGGGTTAAATTCACCCCTCCACTTT.

Here the CDR3 reads CASSSDKNYGYTF. Written as DNA, the CDR3 is TGTGCCAGCTCCTCCGACAAAAACTATGGCTACACCTTC. This chain links TRBV18 with TRBJ1-2; the D is unclear. CDR1 KGHSH and CDR2 LQKENI come from the germline V gene. The V end lost 6 bases, the J end lost 2 bases, and 10 bases lay between the germline ends. This CDR3 comprises 13 residues.

The gene calls are TRBV29-1 and TRBJ2-5; D ambiguous. Germline assignment: CDR1 SQVTM and CDR2 ANQGSEA. Trimming stripped 7 bases from V and 4 bases from J, with 13 bases between. The CDR3 spans 12 residues. DNA of the CDR3: TGCAGCGGAGGTCCCTCGGGAGAGACCCAGTACTTC. Translation gives CSGGPSGETQYF.

This clone occurred a few times. This sequence joins TRBV29-1 and TRBJ1-1, with D perhaps matching TRBD1 (6 bases). This CDR3 has 13 amino acids. V dropped 7 bases and J dropped 5 bases, with 17 bases sitting between them. The germline V gene has CDR1 SQVTM and CDR2 ANQGSEA. CDR3 residues: CSAQGQLGTEAFF. For the CDR3, the DNA is TGCAGCGCTCAGGGACAACTGGGGACTGAAGCTTTCTTT.

The J gene is TRBJ2-7, the V gene TRBV6-5; 7 bases match TRBD1. The length of the CDR3 is 12 residues. The germline V gene has CDR1 MNHEY and CDR2 SVGAGI. V shed 6 bases, J shed 4 bases, and the junction held 3 bases outside the gene matches. The CDR3 nucleotides read TGTGCCAGCAGGGACAGGAATTACGAGCAGTACTTC. Translating it yields CASRDRNYEQYF.

The chain recombines TRBV29-1 with TRBJ1-1; no clear D gene. The germline V gene has CDR1 SQVTM and CDR2 ANQGSEA. Trimming cost V 4 bases and J 7 bases, with 16 bases left between them. The CDR3 covers 13 residues. CDR3 region: CSVVSRTEDEAFF. The CDR3 coding sequence is TGCAGCGTTGTTAGTCGGACGGAGGATGAAGCTTTCTTT.

This sequence joins TRBV10-3 and TRBJ2-2, with 7 positions matching TRBD2. V trimming: 7 bases; J trimming: 3 bases; junction bases outside the gene matches: 11. CDR1 ENHRY and CDR2 SYGVKD come from the germline V gene. The CDR3 is 16 residues long. The DNA for the CDR3 is TGTGCCATCAACCGGGGGGTGGAATTACACACCGGGGAGCTGTTTTTT. Translating gives CAINRGVELHTGELFF.